The 18 T cell receptor beta chains below all came from one sample that was sequenced in a study of Ad26.COV2.S vaccination and SARS-CoV-2 variants. Profiling relied on immunoSEQ multiplex PCR, and the TCRdb table lists in-frame clones only, not all of them. Found here are around 340,000 clones, 75% to 90% of them singletons; the top ten hold roughly 4.8%. The treatment here: some 20 received Ad26.COV2.S at low or high dose, single or two shots; a few received placebo; per-sample allocation not given. Sample collection was performed on day 63 after the first vaccine or placebo injection. The starting material was peripheral blood, obtained in a trial of Ad26.COV2.S vaccine versus placebo. The receptors here all came from a person between 18 and 60 years old who received the Ad26.COV2.S COVID-19 vaccine or a placebo.

This clone was recorded a few times. The chain couples TRBV11-2 to TRBJ1-1; tentative D call: TRBD1 (5 bases). With 1 base removed from V and 4 bases from J, the gap between germline ends came to 10 bases. The CDR3 has 14 amino acids. Germline V lookup: CDR1 SGHAT, CDR2 FQNNGV. The CDR3 loop is CASSLAAGSTEAFF. The CDR3 coding sequence is TGTGCCAGCAGCTTAGCGGCAGGGAGCACTGAAGCTTTCTTT.

This clone occurred once. V is TRBV9 and J is TRBJ2-1; possibly TRBD1 or TRBD2 for D (7 bases each). This CDR3 is 15 amino acids long. Germline V gene sequence: CDR1 SGDLS, CDR2 YYNGEE. V dropped 3 bases and J dropped 7 bases, with 17 bases sitting between them. The CDR3 DNA follows: TGTGCCAGCAGCGCCAGGGGGAGGGTCGAAAATGAGCAGTTCTTC. Its protein product is CASSARGRVENEQFF.

The V call is TRBV12-3 or TRBV12-4, the J call TRBJ2-7; maybe TRBD2 (5 bases). V lost 2 bases and J lost 7, with 12 bases in between. This CDR3 is 13 amino acids long. The DNA of the CDR3 is TGTGCCAGCAGTTTAAGTCGGGAACGGGAGCAGTACTTC. Translated: CASSLSREREQYF.

The chain recombines TRBV28 with TRBJ2-2, with TRBD1 matching 11 bases. V lost 2 bases and J lost 5; bases outside the gene matches: 10. CDR3 length: 18 amino acids. The V gene's germline CDR1 is MDHEN and CDR2 SYDVKM. The CDR3: CASSLTPGQGVATGELFF. CDR3 nucleotide sequence: TGTGCCAGCAGTTTAACCCCGGGACAGGGGGTCGCAACCGGGGAGCTGTTTTTT. Full variable domain (rest looked up from reference TRBV28 and TRBJ2-2): DVKVTQSSRYLVKRTGEKVFLECVQDMDHENMFWYRQDPGLGLRLIYFSYDVKMKEKGDIPEGYSVSREKKERFSLILESASTNQTSMYLCASSLTPGQGVATGELFFGEGSRLTVL.

V and J are TRBV3-1 (or the pseudogene TRBV3-2) and TRBJ2-1, with 12 bases matching TRBD2. Germline CDR1 and CDR2: LGHDT and YNNKEL (reference sequence). V trimming: 6 bases; J trimming: 2 bases; junction bases outside the gene matches: 2. The CDR3 spans 15 residues. The CDR3 bases are TGTGCCAGCAGTCGGACTAGCGGGGCCTACAATGAGCAGTTCTTC. This encodes CASSRTSGAYNEQFF.

The chain is built from TRBV7-9 and TRBJ1-2; D not resolved. V lost 2 bases and J 4 bases, leaving 14 bases between the germline ends. CDR1 and CDR2 from the germline V gene are SEHNR and FQNEAQ (reference sequence). CDR3 length: 15 amino acids. The CDR3 DNA reads TGTGCCAGCAGCTTAATCTCCGCGGGCCTCTATGGCTACACCTTC. The encoded protein is CASSLISAGLYGYTF.

The rearrangement uses TRBV2 and TRBJ2-3; 10 bases fit TRBD2. Germline assignment: CDR1 SNHLY and CDR2 FYNNEI. Germline trimming cut 6 bases from V and 4 bases from J; bases unmatched to any gene: 4. The CDR3 runs 14 residues. CDR3 region: CASSGTSEADTQYF. The CDR3, as DNA: TGTGCCAGCAGCGGGACTAGCGAGGCAGATACGCAGTATTTT.

The rearrangement links TRBV6-6 to TRBJ1-3; D uncertain. Germline CDR1 is MNHNY and CDR2 is SVGAGI (reference sequence). CDR3 length: 12 residues. Trimming cost V 7 bases and J 4 bases, with 8 bases left between them. CDR3 in amino acids: CASKGLGNTIYF. The CDR3 DNA follows: TGTGCCAGCAAGGGTCTCGGAAACACCATATATTTT.

This chain connects TRBV6-2 or TRBV6-3 to TRBJ2-5, with 14 bases aligning to TRBD2. The CDR3 sequence is 17 residues long. Germline CDR1 and CDR2: MNHEY and SVGEGT. The junction had 11 bases not matched to a gene; V was cut back by 6 bases and J by 5 bases. The CDR3 DNA reads TGTGCCAGCAGCCCGAGACTAGCGGGGGGGTTCAGGGAGACCCAGTACTTC. It encodes CASSPRLAGGFRETQYF.

The CDR3 DNA sequence: TGTGCCACCAGTGATTCTTGGCAGGGCGGTCGGGAGCAGTACTTC. This translates into CATSDSWQGGREQYF. The rearrangement uses TRBV24-1 and TRBJ2-7; a weak D match, TRBD1 (5 bases). Between the trimmed V and J ends, which lost 2 bases and 7 bases, there was a span of 17 bases. The CDR3 length is 15 residues. Germline CDR1 and CDR2: KGHDR and SFDVKD.

To note about this clone: Other DNA sequences in this sample translate to the same CDR3. This chain joins TRBV5-1 and TRBJ2-1, with D tentatively TRBD1 (6 bases). V lost 0 bases to trimming and J lost 1 base, with 8 bases between them. Germline lookup yields CDR1 SGHRS and CDR2 YFSETQ. This CDR3 is built from 15 residues. The CDR3 protein is CASSLGQGSYNEQFF. The CDR3 DNA reads as TGCGCCAGCAGCTTGGGTCAGGGGTCCTACAATGAGCAGTTCTTC.

V is TRBV20-1 and J is TRBJ2-1, with 7 bases fitting TRBD2. The CDR3 is made up of 15 amino acids. Germline V lookup: CDR1 DFQATT, CDR2 SNEGSKA (reference sequence). The V and J ends lost 3 bases and 7 bases, in that order; junction bases with no gene match: 12. CDR3 loop: CSASNPRGRGNEQFF. Written as DNA, the CDR3 is TGCAGTGCTAGTAATCCTCGCGGGAGAGGTAATGAGCAGTTCTTC.

This chain connects TRBV9 to TRBJ1-6, with 8 bases fitting TRBD1. CDR1 and CDR2 from the germline V gene are SGDLS and YYNGEE. This CDR3 spans 16 amino acids. V gave up 1 base and J gave up 5 bases; unmatched junction bases: 5. The CDR3 DNA sequence: TGTGCCAGCAGCGTATCCGACAGGGGCCATAATTCACCCCTCCACTTT. Translating it yields CASSVSDRGHNSPLHF.

V and J are TRBV13 and TRBJ2-1, with unresolved D. V lost 4 bases and J 8 bases, leaving 18 bases between the germline ends. CDR3 length: 15 amino acids. Germline V gene sequence: CDR1 PRHDT, CDR2 FYEKMQ (reference sequence). The CDR3 is CASSSRRGDPHEQFF. The CDR3 DNA reads as TGTGCCAGCAGCTCCCGGAGAGGAGACCCCCATGAGCAGTTCTTC. Full variable domain (outside the CDR3, taken from reference TRBV13 and TRBJ2-1): AAGVIQSPRHLIKEKRETATLKCYPIPRHDTVYWYQQGPGQDPQFLISFYEKMQSDKGSIPDRFSAQQFSDYHSELNMSSLELGDSALYFCASSSRRGDPHEQFFGPGTRLTVL.

This chain connects TRBV5-5 to TRBJ2-2; no definite D call. Deletions cut 4 bases from V and 7 bases from J, with 11 bases between. This CDR3 has 13 residues. The germline V gene has CDR1 SGHKS and CDR2 YYEKEE (reference sequence). The CDR3 coding sequence is TGTGCCAGCAGCCTGGTGGGTGGCGGGGAGCTGTTTTTT. Protein: CASSLVGGGELFF. Variable domain in full (rest from reference TRBV5-5 and TRBJ2-2): DAGVTQSPTHLIKTRGQQVTLRCSPISGHKSVSWYQQVLGQGPQFIFQYYEKEERGRGNFPDRFSARQFPNYSSELNVNALLLGDSALYLCASSLVGGGELFFGEGSRLTVL.

The J gene is TRBJ2-1, the V gene TRBV12-3 or TRBV12-4, with 10 bases fitting TRBD1. V shed 7 bases, J shed 12 bases, and the junction held 9 bases outside the gene matches. CDR3 length: 13 amino acids. The CDR3 DNA is TGTGCCAGCAAGAAGACAGGGGGCTCAGGGCAGTTCTTC. Translated: CASKKTGGSGQFF.

In this sample, this clone turned up a few times. The chain links TRBV19 to TRBJ2-5; D uncertain. V lost 5 bases to trimming and J lost 2 bases, with 15 bases between them. CDR3 length equals 15 residues. Germline V gene data show CDR1 as LNHDA and CDR2 as SQIVND (reference sequence). CDR3 bases: TGTGCCAGTAGTGCCCGGACGGACCCACAAGAGACCCAGTACTTC. It specifies CASSARTDPQETQYF.

This chain joins TRBV6-6 and TRBJ1-1; D uncertain. The germline V and J ends were trimmed by 2 bases and 5 bases, with 12 bases remaining between them. There are 14 residues in the CDR3. The germline CDR1 and CDR2 sequences are MNHNY and SVGAGI (reference sequence). CDR3 loop: CASSYDRGETEAFF. CDR3 coding DNA: TGTGCCAGCAGTTACGACCGGGGAGAAACTGAAGCTTTCTTT.